A single T cell receptor (beta chain) is shown here with its context. The target of this receptor is not known. Base quality data are lacking; no much larger clone is found one base away. Genomic DNA was isolated from the sorted cells so that the TCRbeta CDR3 region could be sequenced. TCRbeta CDR3 regions were sequenced using the immunoSEQ Assay. Not all clones reach the TCRdb copy of this immuneACCESS table, which keeps in-frame sequences only. Checked studies attribute under half of the gap to unresolved V genes and leave the rest unexplained. The sample table records fewer than 90,000 clones; about 94% of these occur just once. The ten largest account for about 6.7% of the sample. The data belong to a study of OX40 agonist ivuxolimab in advanced cancers. A note on the overall study: The costimulatory receptor OX40 (CD134) was targeted by ivuxolimab, a fully human IgG2 agonistic monoclonal antibody. Intravenous ivuxolimab was administered to patients every 2 weeks at six dose levels: 0.01, 0.1, 0.3, 1.5, 3 and 10 mg/kg. Among the roughly 52 dose-escalation patients, about 20 had hepatocellular carcinoma, roughly 15 melanoma, 9 renal cell carcinoma and 9 head and neck cancer. A male proportion of approximately 83% and a mean age of 60 years, ranging from about 23 to 90, were recorded for the dose-escalation cohort. Prior anti-PD-1, anti-PD-L1 or anti-CTLA-4 therapy was permitted, and approximately 42% of dose-escalation patients had received checkpoint inhibitors. Partial responses occurred in three dose-escalation patients: two with cutaneous melanoma and one with hepatocellular carcinoma. Peripheral TCRbeta sequencing aimed to test whether ivuxolimab altered TCR sequence diversity and caused clonal T-cell expansion. The paper describes the monotherapy dose-escalation part (N of about 57 patients) of the phase I trial of ivuxolimab. The research as a whole found: On average, CD8+ T cells showed more expanded clones than CD4+ T cells after ivuxolimab. Partial responders in the 0.1-3.0 mg/kg groups had among the lowest normalized peripheral clonal expansion, especially among CD8+ T cells. The antigen specificity of the clonally expanded peripheral T cells was not determined. Low levels of normalized T-cell clonal expansion were also seen in some nonresponding patients. At doses from 0.1 to 3.0 mg/kg, clonal expansion was seen in both CD4+ and CD8+ blood T cells between baseline and week 6.

Patients with a history of autoimmune disease or receiving systemic immunosuppression were excluded from the trial. Peripheral blood for TCR sequencing was collected from all dose cohorts at baseline, on cycle 4 day 1, and on cycle 7 day 1. Samples were obtained from an open-label, multicenter, first-in-human phase I dose-escalation trial of ivuxolimab. Adults with locally advanced or metastatic melanoma, renal cell, hepatocellular, or head and neck squamous cell carcinoma were enrolled in the trial. Before TCR sequencing, CD4+ and CD8+ T cells were separately sorted from peripheral blood. This sequence was found in an adult with an advanced solid tumor such as melanoma, head and neck, liver or kidney cancer. The sample here was CD4+ or CD8+ T cells sorted from blood, taken in a trial of the OX40 agonist ivuxolimab.

For the CDR3, the sequence is CASSQDSATSGSTDTQYF. The DNA sequence is given as TGTGCCAGCAGCCAAGATAGCGCGACTAGCGGTAGCACAGATACGCAGTATTTT. Recombination connected TRBV4-2 to TRBJ2-3, with 9 junctional bases fitting TRBD2. Measured from the cysteine to the phenylalanine, the CDR3 is 18 residues long. Only the CDR3 region is kept as DNA, spanning 54 bases read in frame from base 1. V is trimmed back by 0 bases and J by 0 bases, and the junction contains 7 bases that no gene match accounts for. CDR1 LGHNA and CDR2 YNFKEQ were looked up in the germline V gene.